A single sample gave rise to the 4 T cell receptor beta chains below, sequenced in a study of cytomegalovirus exposure and HLA in healthy donors. The PCR ran on 60 Vbeta and 13 Jbeta primers. TCRdb keeps only in-frame clones here, not all; method: immunoSEQ multiplex PCR. The sample has around 190,000 clones, about 80% seen once. Material: PBMCs. The receptors shown here come from a woman in her twenties or thirties in good health and CMV-seronegative.

The CDR3 reads CASSQVRLWARDSNQPQHF. CDR3 nucleotides: TGTGCCAGCAGCCAAGTTCGACTCTGGGCACGGGATAGCAATCAGCCCCAGCATTTT. V is TRBV4-2 and J is TRBJ1-5; D remains unclear. V was trimmed by 1 base and J by 0 bases, leaving 19 bases between them. CDR1 LGHNA and CDR2 YNFKEQ come from the germline V gene. This CDR3 is 19 amino acids long.

The gene calls are TRBV28 and TRBJ2-7; the match to TRBD1 covers 8 bases. The trim removed 4 bases at V and 6 bases at J, leaving 5 bases unmatched. CDR1 and CDR2 (germline): MDHEN, SYDVKM. This CDR3 contains 13 residues. The CDR3 sequence: CASSSGQGPEQYF. Written as DNA, the CDR3 is TGTGCCAGCAGTTCCGGACAGGGTCCCGAGCAGTACTTC.

V usage is TRBV28 and J usage is TRBJ2-7, with 10 positions matching TRBD1. The CDR3 is 14 residues long. Per germline, CDR1 MDHEN and CDR2 SYDVKM. The V and J ends lost 3 bases and 3 bases, in that order; junction bases with no gene match: 2. CDR3: CASSFRDRGYEQYF. The CDR3 DNA sequence: TGTGCCAGCAGTTTCCGGGACAGGGGCTACGAGCAGTACTTC. The whole variable domain, filled in from reference TRBV28 and TRBJ2-7, reads DVKVTQSSRYLVKRTGEKVFLECVQDMDHENMFWYRQDPGLGLRLIYFSYDVKMKEKGDIPEGYSVSREKKERFSLILESASTNQTSMYLCASSFRDRGYEQYFGPGTRLTVT.

This clone occurred once. The rearrangement uses TRBV27 and TRBJ2-1, with D possibly TRBD1 on 6 matching bases. Germline-derived CDR1 and CDR2 are MNHEY and SMNVEV (reference sequence). CDR3 length: 14 residues. Trimming removed 5 bases at V and 4 bases at J, with 12 bases between. CDR3 protein: CASSGQPSYNEQFF. CDR3 nucleotides: TGTGCCAGCAGTGGACAGCCTTCTTACAATGAGCAGTTCTTC.